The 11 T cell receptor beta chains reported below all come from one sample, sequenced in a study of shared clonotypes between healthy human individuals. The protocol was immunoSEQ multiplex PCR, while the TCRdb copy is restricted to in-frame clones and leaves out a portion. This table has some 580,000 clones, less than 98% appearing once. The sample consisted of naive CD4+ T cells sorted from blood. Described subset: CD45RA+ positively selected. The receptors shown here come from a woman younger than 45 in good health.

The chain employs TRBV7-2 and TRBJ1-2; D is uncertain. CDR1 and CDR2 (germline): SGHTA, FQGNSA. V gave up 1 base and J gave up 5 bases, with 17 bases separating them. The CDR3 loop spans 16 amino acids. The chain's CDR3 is CASSLVPRVGSYGYTF. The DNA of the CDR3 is TGTGCCAGCAGCTTAGTACCCCGTGTAGGATCTTATGGCTACACCTTC.

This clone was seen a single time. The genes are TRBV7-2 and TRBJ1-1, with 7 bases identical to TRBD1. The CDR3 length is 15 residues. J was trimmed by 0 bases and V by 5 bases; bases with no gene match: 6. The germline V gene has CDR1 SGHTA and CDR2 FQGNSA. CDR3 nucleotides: TGTGCCAGCAGCCTGTCGGGACAGCTGAACACTGAAGCTTTCTTT. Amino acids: CASSLSGQLNTEAFF.

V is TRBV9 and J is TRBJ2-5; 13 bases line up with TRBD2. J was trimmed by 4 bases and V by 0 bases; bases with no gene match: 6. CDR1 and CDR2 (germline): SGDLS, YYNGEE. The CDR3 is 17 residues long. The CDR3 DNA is TGTGCCAGCAGCGTAGGTGGACTAGCGGGAGTAGGAGAGACCCAGTACTTC. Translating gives CASSVGGLAGVGETQYF.

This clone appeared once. This CDR3 reads CASSRRGSTEAFF. CDR3 in DNA: TGTGCCAGCAGCCGCAGGGGTAGCACTGAAGCTTTCTTT. The chain joins TRBV28 to TRBJ1-1, with D perhaps TRBD1 (6 bases). Germline assignment: CDR1 MDHEN and CDR2 SYDVKM. The CDR3 has 13 residues. The V end lost 6 bases, the J end lost 4 bases, and 12 bases lay between the germline ends.

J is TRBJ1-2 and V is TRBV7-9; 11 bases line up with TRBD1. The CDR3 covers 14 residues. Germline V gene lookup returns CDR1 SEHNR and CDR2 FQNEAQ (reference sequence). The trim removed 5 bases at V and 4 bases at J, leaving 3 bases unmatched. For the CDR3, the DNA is TGTGCCAGCAGCCTCGGACAGGGGGCCTATGGCTACACCTTC. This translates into CASSLGQGAYGYTF.

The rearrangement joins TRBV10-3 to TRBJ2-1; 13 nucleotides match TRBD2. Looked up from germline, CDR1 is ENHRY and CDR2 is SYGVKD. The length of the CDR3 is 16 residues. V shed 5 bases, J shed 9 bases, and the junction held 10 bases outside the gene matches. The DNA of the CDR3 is TGTGCCATCAGTTCGGGACTAGCGGGGTCGTCTAGTGAGCAGTTCTTC. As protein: CAISSGLAGSSSEQFF.

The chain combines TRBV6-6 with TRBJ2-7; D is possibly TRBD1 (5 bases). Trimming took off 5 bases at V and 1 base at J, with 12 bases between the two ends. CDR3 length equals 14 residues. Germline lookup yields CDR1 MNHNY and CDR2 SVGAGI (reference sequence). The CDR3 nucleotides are TGTGCCAGCAGTAGACTGACAGAGTCCTACGAGCAGTACTTC. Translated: CASSRLTESYEQYF.

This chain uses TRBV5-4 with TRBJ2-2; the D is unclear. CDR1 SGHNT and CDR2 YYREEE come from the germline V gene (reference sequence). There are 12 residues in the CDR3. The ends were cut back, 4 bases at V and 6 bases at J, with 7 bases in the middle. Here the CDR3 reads CASSPPAGELFF. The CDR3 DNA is TGTGCCAGCAGCCCTCCGGCCGGGGAGCTGTTTTTT. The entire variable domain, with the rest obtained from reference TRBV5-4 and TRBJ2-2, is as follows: ETGVTQSPTHLIKTRGQQVTLRCSSQSGHNTVSWYQQALGQGPQFIFQYYREEENGRGNFPPRFSGLQFPNYSSELNVNALELDDSALYLCASSPPAGELFFGEGSRLTVL.

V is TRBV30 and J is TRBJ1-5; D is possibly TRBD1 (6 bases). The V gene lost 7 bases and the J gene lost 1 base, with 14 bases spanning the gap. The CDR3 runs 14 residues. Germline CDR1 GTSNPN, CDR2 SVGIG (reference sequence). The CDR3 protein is CASGQPPSNQPQHF. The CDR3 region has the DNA TGTGCCTCCGGACAGCCCCCGAGCAATCAGCCCCAGCATTTT.

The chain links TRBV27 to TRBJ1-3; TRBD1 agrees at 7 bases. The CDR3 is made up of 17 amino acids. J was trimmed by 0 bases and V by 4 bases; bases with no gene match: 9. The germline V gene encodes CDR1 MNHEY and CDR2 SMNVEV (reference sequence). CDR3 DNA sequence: TGTGCCAGCAGTTCAGGGACAGCTGACAGCTCTGGAAACACCATATATTTT. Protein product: CASSSGTADSSGNTIYF.

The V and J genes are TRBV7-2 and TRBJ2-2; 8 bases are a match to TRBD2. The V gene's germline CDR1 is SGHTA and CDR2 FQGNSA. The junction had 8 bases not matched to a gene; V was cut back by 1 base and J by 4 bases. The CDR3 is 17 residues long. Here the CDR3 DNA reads TGTGCCAGCAGCTTAGTCCTGGCGGGAGGAGGCACCGGGGAGCTGTTTTTT. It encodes CASSLVLAGGGTGELFF.